This TCR beta chain was obtained from a study of blood T cell repertoires in COVID-19. For the study at large: T cells, B-cell-depleted T cells, or PBMCs provided the cDNA or gDNA that served as material.

This clone was picked up one time. Authors' analysis steps: Researchers report that nucleated cell counts were estimated from reference gene primer amplification. Profiled with immunoSEQ multiplex PCR; TCRdb holds only in-frame clones, not every one. That table gives V, J and clone size, and the DNA gave D and trimming. Of around 400,000 clones detected, about 87% appear once; the ten largest clones hold under 3%. The CDR3 spans 15 residues. Trimming removed 0 bases at V and 3 bases at J, with 9 bases between. CDR1 is SGHVS and CDR2 is FNYEAQ in the germline V gene. The sequence was collected from an older woman with COVID-19, enrolled during active disease. The sample comprised peripheral blood. V gene TRBV7-6 combines with J gene TRBJ1-5; D is unclear. DNA of the CDR3: TGTGCCAGCAGCTTAGCTCCAGGCTACAATCAGCCCCAGCATTTT. It codes for CASSLAPGYNQPQHF.